Following are 29 T cell receptor beta chains from one sample sequenced in a study of cytomegalovirus exposure and HLA in healthy donors. The protocol was immunoSEQ multiplex PCR, while the TCRdb copy is restricted to in-frame clones and leaves out a portion. The sample records 50,000 to 65,000 clones, approximately 95% being singletons. The source material was PBMCs. The receptors originated from a woman younger than 35 in good health and CMV-seropositive.

In regard to this clone: One end of the junction fails to match germline, which may point to a read error. The chain carries TRBV6-1 and TRBJ2-3, with 10 bases that match TRBD2. The CDR3 sequence is 16 residues long. Germline V gene sequence: CDR1 MNHNS, CDR2 SASEGT. Written as DNA, the CDR3 is TGTGCCAGCAGGGAAGGCAGCGGGGGGGCTTCGGATACGCAGTATTTT. Protein product: CASREGSGGASDTQYF.

The chain joins TRBV30 to TRBJ1-1; a weak D match, TRBD1 (5 bases). This CDR3 has 14 residues. Germline values: CDR1 GTSNPN, CDR2 SVGIG (reference sequence). The V gene lost 3 bases and the J gene lost 5 bases, with 16 bases spanning the gap. CDR3 protein: CAWRRGGVGTEAFF. CDR3 DNA: TGTGCCTGGAGGCGGGGAGGGGTTGGAACTGAAGCTTTCTTT.

The V gene is TRBV7-9, the J gene TRBJ2-7; 12 nucleotides agree with TRBD2. V shed 6 bases and J 5 bases; nucleotides not matched to a gene: 8. Germline V lookup: CDR1 SEHNR, CDR2 FQNEAQ (reference sequence). This CDR3 spans 15 amino acids. Here the CDR3 DNA reads TGTGCCAGCAGTTCCCCCAGACTAGCGGGGGACGAGCAGTACTTC. Protein: CASSSPRLAGDEQYF.

The chain links TRBV27 to TRBJ2-7, with TRBD2 matching 11 bases. V dropped 6 bases and J dropped 2; count of bases not matched to a gene: 18. Germline CDR1 reads MNHEY; CDR2 reads SMNVEV (reference sequence). The CDR3 consists of 19 residues. CDR3 loop: CASRRRLAGIDEVPYEQYF. The CDR3 nucleotides are TGTGCCAGCAGACGACGACTAGCGGGAATAGATGAAGTGCCCTACGAGCAGTACTTC.

The chain joins TRBV5-6 to TRBJ2-5; D may be TRBD2 (6 bases). The V and J ends lost 5 bases and 2 bases respectively, with 19 bases between them. The CDR3 sequence is 16 residues long. Germline loops: CDR1 SGHDT, CDR2 YYEEEE. The DNA for the CDR3 is TGTGCCAGCAGTTTGCCCCGGGCGGGGCAGCAAGAGACCCAGTACTTC. Translation gives CASSLPRAGQQETQYF.

This chain uses TRBV5-1 with TRBJ2-2; a possible D gene is TRBD2 (6 bases). V lost 3 bases, J lost 13 bases, and 22 bases lay in between. This CDR3 region has 15 residues. Germline CDR1 and CDR2: SGHRS and YFSETQ. The CDR3 reads CASSWTDRLPEGLFF. The CDR3 DNA is TGCGCCAGCAGCTGGACGGATCGCCTACCGGAGGGGCTGTTTTTT.

The rearrangement uses TRBV27 and TRBJ2-2, with D maybe TRBD2 (5 bases). Trimming removed 7 bases at V and 1 base at J, with 7 bases between. The CDR3 consists of 13 residues. Germline CDR1 is MNHEY and CDR2 is SMNVEV (reference sequence). CDR3 DNA: TGTGCCAGCACCAGCGGGAACACCGGGGAGCTGTTTTTT. This translates into CASTSGNTGELFF.

This rearrangement joins TRBV5-4 to TRBJ2-5; possibly TRBD2 for D (6 bases). V was shortened by 2 bases and J by 3 bases, with 8 bases between the two germline ends. Germline CDR1 reads SGHNT; CDR2 reads YYREEE (reference sequence). The CDR3 sequence is 13 residues long. This CDR3 is CASSFGGEETQYF. DNA for the CDR3: TGTGCCAGCAGCTTTGGAGGGGAAGAGACCCAGTACTTC.

This rearrangement joins TRBV2 to TRBJ2-1; D remains unclear. The V and J ends lost 5 bases and 3 bases respectively, with 5 bases between them. The V gene's germline CDR1 is SNHLY and CDR2 FYNNEI. The CDR3 loop spans 12 amino acids. The CDR3: CASSTYYNEQFF. The CDR3 bases are TGTGCCAGCAGTACCTACTACAATGAGCAGTTCTTC.

The chain couples TRBV4-1 to TRBJ2-2; TRBD1 aligns across 7 bases. Germline V CDR1 and CDR2: MGHRA, YSYEKL. The CDR3 runs 17 residues. The junction had 7 bases not matched to a gene; V was cut back by 0 bases and J by 3 bases. DNA of the CDR3: TGCGCCAGCAGCCAAGAAGGAAAAGGGGGCGACACCGGGGAGCTGTTTTTT. The encoded protein is CASSQEGKGGDTGELFF.

This clone turned up a few times. The CDR3 DNA is TGTGCCATCAGTGAGTCAGGACAGGCCTCAGGCTACACCTTC. It yields the protein CAISESGQASGYTF. The rearrangement uses TRBV10-3 and TRBJ1-2; TRBD1 aligns across 7 bases. Trimming at V came to 0 bases and at J to 8 bases, leaving 6 bases not matched to a gene. The germline CDR1 and CDR2 sequences are ENHRY and SYGVKD. The CDR3 runs to 14 residues.

The V gene is TRBV5-1, the J gene TRBJ2-5, with 15 nucleotides matching TRBD2. CDR1 is SGHRS, CDR2 YFSETQ, per germline. The length of the CDR3 is 17 residues. With V trimmed by 3 bases and J by 4 bases, 7 bases remained unmatched. CDR3 in amino acids: CASSWTGLAGGRETQYF. The CDR3 coding sequence is TGCGCCAGCAGCTGGACGGGACTAGCGGGGGGTAGAGAGACCCAGTACTTC. The full variable domain, in which reference TRBV5-1 and TRBJ2-5 provide the parts outside the CDR3, is KAGVTQTPRYLIKTRGQQVTLSCSPISGHRSVSWYQQTPGQGLQFLFEYFSETQRNKGNFPGRFSGRQFSNSRSEMNVSTLELGDSALYLCASSWTGLAGGRETQYFGPGTRLLVL.

The chain links TRBV28 to TRBJ2-7; 10 positions agree with TRBD1. The CDR3 length is 14 residues. J gave up 7 bases and V 6 bases, and 9 bases lay outside the gene matches. CDR1 and CDR2 (germline): MDHEN, SYDVKM. The chain's CDR3 is CASREDRGSREQYF. In nucleotides, the CDR3 is TGTGCCAGCAGAGAGGACAGGGGGTCGAGGGAGCAGTACTTC.

This clone has a single count. V gene TRBV4-3 combines with J gene TRBJ2-7, with D possibly being TRBD1 (6 bases). Germline values: CDR1 LGHNA, CDR2 YSLEER. The CDR3 totals 14 residues. The ends were cut back, 3 bases at V and 1 base at J, with 10 bases in the middle. CDR3 region: CASSHFQGSYEQYF. The DNA for the CDR3 is TGCGCCAGCAGCCACTTCCAGGGGTCCTACGAGCAGTACTTC.

The rearrangement links TRBV4-2 to TRBJ1-5, with 7 bases lining up with TRBD1. The CDR3 is 14 amino acids. With V trimmed by 0 bases and J by 11 bases, 7 bases remained unmatched. From germline, CDR1 is LGHNA and CDR2 YNFKEQ. CDR3 in DNA: TGTGCCAGCAGCCAAGAGACAGGGCCTAGGGCCCAGCATTTT. It encodes CASSQETGPRAQHF.

The chain carries TRBV5-4 and TRBJ1-2; D is unresolved. The CDR3 contains 14 residues. Between the trimmed V and J ends, which lost 2 bases and 3 bases, there was a span of 11 bases. The germline CDR1 and CDR2 sequences are SGHNT and YYREEE (reference sequence). The CDR3 loop reads CASSFRGLDYGYTF. CDR3 coding DNA: TGTGCCAGCAGCTTCAGAGGGTTGGACTATGGCTACACCTTC.

The rearrangement uses TRBV10-3 and TRBJ2-1; possibly TRBD2 for D (5 bases). CDR3 length equals 15 residues. Trimming stripped 8 bases from V and 10 bases from J, with 24 bases between. CDR1 and CDR2 (germline): ENHRY, SYGVKD. CDR3 nucleotides: TGTGCCATCGGAGGAAAGCGGCCCAGTTGGTCGGAGCAGTTCTTC. Amino acid sequence: CAIGGKRPSWSEQFF.

This rearrangement joins TRBV29-1 to TRBJ2-7; TRBD1 agrees at 8 bases. This CDR3 comprises 14 residues. The germline V gene has CDR1 SQVTM and CDR2 ANQGSEA. The trim removed 7 bases at V and 0 bases at J, leaving 8 bases unmatched. The DNA of the CDR3 is TGCAGCGCCCTCCGGGACAGGAGCTCCTACGAGCAGTACTTC. Residues: CSALRDRSSYEQYF.

This clone has just one count. The chain carries TRBV9 and TRBJ1-1, with TRBD1 as a possible D gene (6 bases). The CDR3 extends over 17 amino acids. The ends were cut back, 3 bases at V and 0 bases at J, with 18 bases in the middle. The germline CDR1 and CDR2 sequences are SGDLS and YYNGEE. The CDR3 region has the DNA TGTGCCAGCAGCGGACGGCCTTCACAGGGACTGAACACTGAAGCTTTCTTT. Its protein product is CASSGRPSQGLNTEAFF.

The genes are TRBV19 and TRBJ1-2; tentatively, D is TRBD1 (5 bases). CDR1 LNHDA and CDR2 SQIVND come from the germline V gene (reference sequence). Trimming shortened V by 10 bases and J by 6 bases, and 15 bases separated the two germline ends. The CDR3 is made up of 12 amino acids. This chain's CDR3 is CATAGGADGYTF. The CDR3 DNA sequence: TGTGCCACCGCGGGAGGGGCGGATGGCTACACCTTC.

The chain has TRBV2 and TRBJ2-7; possible D gene TRBD2, 7 bases. CDR3 size: 13 residues. Germline-derived CDR1 and CDR2 are SNHLY and FYNNEI. The germline V and J ends were trimmed by 6 bases and 8 bases, with 17 bases remaining between them. The CDR3 DNA follows: TGTGCCAGCAGACCAGGTCGGGGGGCCCAGCAGTACTTC. It specifies CASRPGRGAQQYF.

This sequence joins TRBV29-1 and TRBJ2-1; 7 bases are shared with TRBD1. This CDR3 region has 15 residues. V lost 3 bases and J lost 0; bases outside the gene matches: 5. CDR1 and CDR2 (germline): SQVTM, ANQGSEA. CDR3 sequence reads: CSVDKTGSSYNEQFF. In DNA, the CDR3 is TGCAGCGTTGATAAGACAGGGAGCTCCTACAATGAGCAGTTCTTC.

The chain joins TRBV5-6 to TRBJ1-4, with TRBD1 matching over 9 bases. In germline, CDR1 is SGHDT, CDR2 YYEEEE. Unmatched junction bases numbered 4, after V lost 4 bases and J lost 0 bases. The CDR3 runs to 16 residues. Here the CDR3 DNA reads TGTGCCAGCAGCCGCGACAGGGGGTCAACTAATGAAAAACTGTTTTTT. It translates to CASSRDRGSTNEKLFF.

The rearrangement uses TRBV5-5 and TRBJ1-1; perhaps TRBD1 as D (5 bases). V was cut by 0 bases and J by 8 bases, with 11 bases left in between. Germline values: CDR1 SGHKS, CDR2 YYEKEE (reference sequence). The CDR3 runs 13 residues. CDR3 sequence: CASSLELAGEAFF. The CDR3 DNA is TGTGCCAGCAGCTTGGAGTTGGCAGGGGAAGCTTTCTTT.

This clone was detected once. This chain's CDR3 is CASSSGGGRAAETQYF. The CDR3 nucleotides read TGTGCCAGCAGCTCGGGGGGCGGGAGGGCCGCAGAGACCCAGTACTTC. The chain has TRBV7-6 and TRBJ2-5; 9 bases map to TRBD2. CDR1 and CDR2 (germline): SGHVS, FNYEAQ. The CDR3 is 16 amino acids. The V and J ends lost 4 bases and 4 bases, in that order; junction bases with no gene match: 10.

The chain employs TRBV10-3 and TRBJ2-7, with 9 bases fitting TRBD2. Germline V gene data show CDR1 as ENHRY and CDR2 as SYGVKD. V was pared by 2 bases and J by 6 bases, with 8 bases of the junction left unmatched. This CDR3 has 15 residues. The chain's CDR3 is CAISEARTSVSEQYF. DNA for the CDR3: TGTGCCATCAGTGAGGCGAGGACTAGCGTTAGCGAGCAGTACTTC.

The V call is TRBV2, the J call TRBJ2-7; D unclear. This CDR3 comprises 14 residues. V lost 2 bases and J lost 3, with 11 bases in between. Germline CDR1 and CDR2: SNHLY and FYNNEI. The CDR3 loop reads CASSEIRHLYEQYF. The CDR3 bases are TGTGCCAGCAGTGAAATTAGACACCTCTACGAGCAGTACTTC.

V and J are TRBV5-5 and TRBJ1-2; TRBD1 aligns across 7 bases. V was clipped by 1 base and J by 6 bases; unmatched bases: 9. The CDR3 is 15 residues long. Per the germline V gene, CDR1 is SGHKS and CDR2 is YYEKEE (reference sequence). DNA of the CDR3: TGTGCCAGCAGCTTGAATTGGGCAGGGGGTGATGGCTACACCTTC. This codes for CASSLNWAGGDGYTF.

The V and J genes are TRBV2 and TRBJ2-5; D gene unclear. The germline V gene has CDR1 SNHLY and CDR2 FYNNEI. The CDR3 covers 13 residues. Deletions cut 5 bases from V and 2 bases from J, with 9 bases between. CDR3 coding DNA: TGTGCCAGCAGTCCGGGTCAACAAGAGACCCAGTACTTC. Its protein product is CASSPGQQETQYF.